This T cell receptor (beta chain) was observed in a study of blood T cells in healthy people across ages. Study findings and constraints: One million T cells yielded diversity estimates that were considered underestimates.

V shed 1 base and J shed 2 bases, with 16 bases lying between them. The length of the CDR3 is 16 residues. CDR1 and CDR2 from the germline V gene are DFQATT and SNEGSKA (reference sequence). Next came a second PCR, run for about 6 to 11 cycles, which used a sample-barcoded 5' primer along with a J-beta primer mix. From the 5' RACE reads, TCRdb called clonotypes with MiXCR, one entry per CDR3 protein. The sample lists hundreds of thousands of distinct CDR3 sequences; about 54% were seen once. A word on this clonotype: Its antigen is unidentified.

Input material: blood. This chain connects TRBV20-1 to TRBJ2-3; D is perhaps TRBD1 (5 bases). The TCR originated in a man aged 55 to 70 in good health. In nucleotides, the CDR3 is TGCAGTGCTAGAGTCGCAGGGCTCTATTCCACAGATACGCAGTATTTT. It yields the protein CSARVAGLYSTDTQYF.